These T cell receptor beta chains were read from a single sample in a study of blood T cell repertoires in COVID-19. Only in-frame clones appear in the TCRdb table, and some are missing; sequencing was by immunoSEQ multiplex PCR. This table holds fewer than 60,000 clones, roughly 86% found once. The sequencing sample was made of peripheral blood. The receptors derive from a man of 80 years or more with active or convalescent COVID-19. CDR3s include the opening cysteine and the closing phenylalanine or tryptophan. The order of the fields is V gene, J gene, D gene, CDR3 DNA, CDR3 protein. A D gene is named only where the DNA matches it firmly.

TRBV5-1	TRBJ2-1	TRBD2	TGCGCCAGCAGCCGGGGGGAGGGTCTCAATGAGCAGTTCTTC	CASSRGEGLNEQFF
TRBV7-2	TRBJ2-1	TRBD2	TGTGCCACCAGTAGCGGGAGTGGTGCCTACAATGAGCAGTTCTTC	CATSSGSGAYNEQFF
TRBV7-9	TRBJ2-3	TRBD2	TGTGCCAGCAGCCTTCGAGCGGGAGAAAGCACAGATACGCAGTATTTT	CASSLRAGESTDTQYF
TRBV30	TRBJ2-1	TRBD2	TGTGCCTGGAGTAGAACTAGCGGGGGCAATGAGCAGTTCTTC	CAWSRTSGGNEQFF
TRBV30	TRBJ1-1	.	TGTGCCTGGATGCGAGGGCCGTCGATTGAAGCTTTCTTT	CAWMRGPSIEAFF
TRBV4-3	TRBJ2-7	.	TGCGCCAGCAGCCAAGATTGGGCCGCGAACTCCTACGAGCAGTACTTC	CASSQDWAANSYEQYF
TRBV25-1	TRBJ2-2	.	TGTGCCAGCAGTGAATACGGTTCCACCGGGGAGCTGTTTTTT	CASSEYGSTGELFF
TRBV19	TRBJ2-7	TRBD1	TGTGCCAGTAGTCGGATTCGACAGGGACAGAGAACCTACGAGCAGTACTTC	CASSRIRQGQRTYEQYF
TRBV5-4	TRBJ2-1	TRBD2	TGTGCCAGCAGCCGACTAGCGGGGGGCTCCTACAATGAGCAGTTCTTC	CASSRLAGGSYNEQFF
TRBV10-1	TRBJ1-3	TRBD1	TGCGCCAGTTTCCAACAACAGGGGGGAAACACCATATATTTT	CASFQQQGGNTIYF
TRBV7-8	TRBJ2-1	TRBD1	TGTGCCAGCAGCTTAGCAGCGACAGGGGTCAATGAGCAGTTCTTC	CASSLAATGVNEQFF
TRBV30	TRBJ1-3	TRBD1	TGTGCCTGGAGTCGGGACAGGGCGAGGGGAAACACCATATATTTT	CAWSRDRARGNTIYF
TRBV30	TRBJ1-5	.	TGTGCCTGGAGTGTAGGAGGAACCCCTTATCAGCCCCAGCATTTT	CAWSVGGTPYQPQHF